The clone carrying this TCR beta chain was observed a handful of times. The antigen is undetermined. This specimen belongs to a study of OX40 agonist ivuxolimab in advanced cancers. Findings and caveats of the study: In CD8+ T cells, expanded clones were on average more numerous than in CD4+.

This CDR3 is 14 amino acids long. V gave up 2 bases and J gave up 5 bases, with 12 bases separating them. Germline V CDR1 and CDR2: SGHTA, FQGNSA. This table comes from immunoSEQ multiplex PCR, and its TCRdb copy is limited to in-frame clones, with some not included. The sample has some 100,000 clones, 90% seen once. Sequenced here: CD4+ or CD8+ T cells sorted from blood, sampled in a trial of the OX40 agonist ivuxolimab. The genes are TRBV7-2 and TRBJ1-2; maybe TRBD1 (5 bases). The sequence was collected from an adult with an advanced solid tumor such as melanoma, head and neck, liver or kidney cancer. CDR3 coding DNA: TGTGCCAGCAGCTTATTGGGGCAGATTTATGGCTACACCTTC. This sequence encodes CASSLLGQIYGYTF. The complete variable domain, with remaining parts taken from reference TRBV7-2 and TRBJ1-2, reads GAGVSQSPSNKVTEKGKDVELRCDPISGHTALYWYRQSLGQGLEFLIYFQGNSAPDKSGLPSDRFSAERTGGSVSTLTIQRTQQEDSAVYLCASSLLGQIYGYTFGSGTRLTVV.